Described below is a single T cell receptor beta chain sequence and its context. The antigen this receptor binds is unknown. One base away there is no much larger clone; base qualities are not given. Healthy controls were 35 to 40 blood donors whose buffy coats came from the Finnish Red Cross blood service. All TCR-sequenced material derived from peripheral blood: patient blood samples and healthy donor buffy coats. Peripheral blood mononuclear cells were isolated by Ficoll-Hypaque gradient centrifugation. CD4+ cells were magnetically purified from the buffy coats of healthy controls. Genomic DNA was extracted with the Gentra Puregene Cell and Tissue kit and quantified on a Qubit 2.0 fluorometer. V loses 7 bases of germline sequence and J loses 3 bases, and the interval between the two ends is 9 bases. In the germline V gene, CDR1 corresponds to MNHEY and CDR2 to SVGAGI. The CDR3 starts with the cysteine, ends with the phenylalanine, and has 12 residues. This entry keeps only the CDR3 DNA: 36 bases, framed from base 1.

This record comes from a study of STAT5B mutations in CD4+ large granular lymphocyte leukemia (dated by TCRdb to between 2021 and 2023). Describing the broader study: Among healthy controls, the CDR3 'QG' motif was associated with a particular HLA allele. TCRbeta repertoires of CD4+ T-cell large granular lymphocyte leukemia patients were compared with those of healthy blood donors. The purity of purified fractions was confirmed by flow cytometry on FACSCanto II or FACSVerse to exceed 95% among lymphocytes.

Study-wide findings and limitations: The main leukemic clonotypes were found to be private to each patient, although 25% of the main leukemic clonotypes were detected at low frequency in the non-leukemic repertoires of other patients. CD4-sorted patient repertoires appeared more clonal than healthy CD4+ repertoires, and this difference persisted after removing the putative leukemic clones. Enrichment of TRBV06-family usage was observed among the top patient clones (8/27) relative to healthy controls (2/35). Data were not HLA-matched; higher clonality in CD4+ versus CD8+ T-LGLL could reflect the relatively small sample size.

The immunoSEQ assay at survey resolution was used to sequence TCRbeta rearrangements from genomic DNA. The authors processed their data as follows. In the TCR sequencing data, the smallest productive clonotype frequency that could be detected was 2.59 x 10-5. Only productive TCRbeta rearrangements, defined as complete and in-frame sequences, were included in the analyses. Simpson clonality, calculated in the immunoSEQ Analyzer version 3.0, was used as the measure of sample clonality. Clones were binned by frequency as very rare, small, medium, large (1-20%) or hyperexpanded (>20%). Generation probabilities were estimated with OLGA 1.2.3, V-gene circos plots were generated with VDJtools, specificities were searched for in VDJdb, and CDR3 motifs were identified with GLIPH. TCRdb took over this immuneACCESS table, retaining in-frame rearrangements with V and J assigned. Such tables are incomplete; in checked studies, under half of the missing clones stem from an unresolved V gene, and the remainder is unexplained. From that table come the V and J calls and clone size; the DNA was used to work out D and trimming. Recorded for this sample are 30,000 to 40,000 clones; roughly three quarters of them occurred a single time. The ten biggest clones cover about 2.5% of the sample.

Sequencing input: CD4+ T cells from blood buffy coats. This TCR derives from a human donor in good health. Recombination joined TRBV6-5 with TRBJ1-1, with no reliable assignment of the D segment. The DNA reads TGTGCCAGCATAGGGTCGTACACTGAAGCTTTCTTT. The resulting protein is CASIGSYTEAFF.